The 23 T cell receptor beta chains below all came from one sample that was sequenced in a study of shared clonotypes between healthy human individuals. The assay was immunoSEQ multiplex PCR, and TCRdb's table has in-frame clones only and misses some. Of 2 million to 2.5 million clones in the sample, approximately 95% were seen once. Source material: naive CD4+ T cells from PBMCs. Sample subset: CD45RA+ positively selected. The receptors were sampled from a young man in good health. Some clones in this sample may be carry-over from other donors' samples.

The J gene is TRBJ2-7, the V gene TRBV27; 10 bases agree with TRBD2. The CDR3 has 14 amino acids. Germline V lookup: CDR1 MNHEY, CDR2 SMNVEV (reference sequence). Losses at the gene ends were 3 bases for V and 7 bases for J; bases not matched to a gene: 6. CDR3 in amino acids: CASSFLAGVKEQYF. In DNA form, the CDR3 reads TGTGCCAGCAGTTTTCTAGCGGGAGTGAAAGAGCAGTACTTC.

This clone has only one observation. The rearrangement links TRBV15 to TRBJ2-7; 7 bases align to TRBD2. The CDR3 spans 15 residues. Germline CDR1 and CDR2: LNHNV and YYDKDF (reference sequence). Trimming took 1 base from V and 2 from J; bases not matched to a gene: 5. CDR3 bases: TGTGCCACCAGCAGAGGGGAGGGTACCACCTACGAGCAGTACTTC. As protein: CATSRGEGTTYEQYF.

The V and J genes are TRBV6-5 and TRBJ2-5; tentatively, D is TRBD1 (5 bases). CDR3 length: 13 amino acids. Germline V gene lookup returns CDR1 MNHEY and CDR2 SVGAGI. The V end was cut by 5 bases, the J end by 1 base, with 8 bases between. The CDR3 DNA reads TGTGCCAGCAGTCCGACAGCCCAAGAGACCCAGTACTTC. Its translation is CASSPTAQETQYF.

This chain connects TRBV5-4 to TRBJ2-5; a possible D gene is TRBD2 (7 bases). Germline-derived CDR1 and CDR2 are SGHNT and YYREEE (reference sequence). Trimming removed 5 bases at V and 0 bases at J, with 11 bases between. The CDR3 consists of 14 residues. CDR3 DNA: TGTGCCAGCAGAAGGGGGGGGAACCAAGAGACCCAGTACTTC. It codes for CASRRGGNQETQYF.

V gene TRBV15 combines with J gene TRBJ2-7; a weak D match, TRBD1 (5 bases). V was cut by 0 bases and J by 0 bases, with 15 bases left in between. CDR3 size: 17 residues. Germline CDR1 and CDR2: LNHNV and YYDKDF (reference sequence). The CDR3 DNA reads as TGTGCCACCAGCAGAGATCGTGGGGCGCGGAGCTCCTACGAGCAGTACTTC. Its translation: CATSRDRGARSSYEQYF. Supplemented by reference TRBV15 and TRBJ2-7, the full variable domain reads DAMVIQNPRYQVTQFGKPVTLSCSQTLNHNVMYWYQQKSSQAPKLLFHYYDKDFNNEADTPDNFQSRRPNTSFCFLDIRSPGLGDTAMYLCATSRDRGARSSYEQYFGPGTRLTVT.

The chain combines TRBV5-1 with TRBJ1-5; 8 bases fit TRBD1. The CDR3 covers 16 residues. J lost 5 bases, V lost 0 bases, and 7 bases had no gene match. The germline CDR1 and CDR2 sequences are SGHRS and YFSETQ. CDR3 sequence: CASSLGGDRTYQPQHF. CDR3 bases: TGCGCCAGCAGCTTGGGAGGGGACAGGACTTATCAGCCCCAGCATTTT.

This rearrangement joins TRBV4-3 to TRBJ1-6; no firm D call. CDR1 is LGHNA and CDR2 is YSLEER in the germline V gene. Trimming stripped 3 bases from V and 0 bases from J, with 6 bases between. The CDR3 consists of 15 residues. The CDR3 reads CASSQQSSYNSPLHF. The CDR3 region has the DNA TGCGCCAGCAGCCAGCAGAGCTCCTATAATTCACCCCTCCACTTT.

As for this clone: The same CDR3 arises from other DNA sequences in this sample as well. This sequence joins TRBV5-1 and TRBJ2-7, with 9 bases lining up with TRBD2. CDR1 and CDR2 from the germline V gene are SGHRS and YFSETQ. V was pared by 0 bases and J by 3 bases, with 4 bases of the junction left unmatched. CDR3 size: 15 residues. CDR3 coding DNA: TGCGCCAGCAGCTTGGGGTCTAGCGGGATCTACGAGCAGTACTTC. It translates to CASSLGSSGIYEQYF.

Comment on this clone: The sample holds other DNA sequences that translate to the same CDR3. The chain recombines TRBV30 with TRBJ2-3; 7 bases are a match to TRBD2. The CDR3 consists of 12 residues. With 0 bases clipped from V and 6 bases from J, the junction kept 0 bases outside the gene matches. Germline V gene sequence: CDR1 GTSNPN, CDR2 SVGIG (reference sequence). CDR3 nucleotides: TGTGCCTGGAGTGTCGGGGGGGATACGCAGTATTTT. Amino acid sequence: CAWSVGGDTQYF.

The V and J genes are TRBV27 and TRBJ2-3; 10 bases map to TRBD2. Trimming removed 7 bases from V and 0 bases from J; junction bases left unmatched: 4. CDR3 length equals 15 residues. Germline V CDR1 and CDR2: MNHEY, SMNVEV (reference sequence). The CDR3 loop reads CASTPSGRSTDTQYF. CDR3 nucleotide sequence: TGTGCCAGCACCCCTAGCGGGAGAAGCACAGATACGCAGTATTTT.

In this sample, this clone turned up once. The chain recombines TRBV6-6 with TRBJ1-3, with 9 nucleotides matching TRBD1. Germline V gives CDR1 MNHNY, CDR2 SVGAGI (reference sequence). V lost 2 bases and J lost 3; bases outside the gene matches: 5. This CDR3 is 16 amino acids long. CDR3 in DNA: TGTGCCAGCAGTTACCAACAGGGGGCGTATGGAAACACCATATATTTT. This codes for CASSYQQGAYGNTIYF.

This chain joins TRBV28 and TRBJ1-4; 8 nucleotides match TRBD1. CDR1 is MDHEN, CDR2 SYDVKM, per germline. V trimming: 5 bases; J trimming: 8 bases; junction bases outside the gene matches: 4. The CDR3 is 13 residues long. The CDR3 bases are TGTGCCAGCAGTCCAGGGGGCTGGGAAAAACTGTTTTTT. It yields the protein CASSPGGWEKLFF.

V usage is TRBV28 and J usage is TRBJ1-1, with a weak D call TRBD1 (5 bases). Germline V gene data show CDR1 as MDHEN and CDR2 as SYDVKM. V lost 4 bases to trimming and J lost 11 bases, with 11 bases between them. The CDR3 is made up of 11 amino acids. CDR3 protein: CASSSTGSAFF. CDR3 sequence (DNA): TGTGCCAGCAGTTCCACAGGATCTGCTTTCTTT. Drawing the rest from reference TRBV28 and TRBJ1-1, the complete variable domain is DVKVTQSSRYLVKRTGEKVFLECVQDMDHENMFWYRQDPGLGLRLIYFSYDVKMKEKGDIPEGYSVSREKKERFSLILESASTNQTSMYLCASSSTGSAFFGQGTRLTVV.

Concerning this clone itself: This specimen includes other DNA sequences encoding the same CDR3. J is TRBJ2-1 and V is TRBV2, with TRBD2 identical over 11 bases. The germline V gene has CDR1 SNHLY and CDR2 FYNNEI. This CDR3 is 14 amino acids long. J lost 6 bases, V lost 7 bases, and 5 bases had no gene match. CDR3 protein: CASIGLAGPNEQFF. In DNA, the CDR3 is TGTGCCAGCATCGGACTAGCGGGCCCCAATGAGCAGTTCTTC. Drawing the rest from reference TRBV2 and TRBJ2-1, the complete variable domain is EPEVTQTPSHQVTQMGQEVILRCVPISNHLYFYWYRQILGQKVEFLVSFYNNEISEKSEIFDDQFSVERPDGSNFTLKIRSTKLEDSAMYFCASIGLAGPNEQFFGPGTRLTVL.

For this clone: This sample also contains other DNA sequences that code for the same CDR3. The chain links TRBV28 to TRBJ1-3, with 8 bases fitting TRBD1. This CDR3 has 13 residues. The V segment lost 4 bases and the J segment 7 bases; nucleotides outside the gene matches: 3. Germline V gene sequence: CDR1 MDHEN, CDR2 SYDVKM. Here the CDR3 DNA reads TGTGCCAGCAGTTCCGGACAGGGCAACACCATATATTTT. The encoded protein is CASSSGQGNTIYF.

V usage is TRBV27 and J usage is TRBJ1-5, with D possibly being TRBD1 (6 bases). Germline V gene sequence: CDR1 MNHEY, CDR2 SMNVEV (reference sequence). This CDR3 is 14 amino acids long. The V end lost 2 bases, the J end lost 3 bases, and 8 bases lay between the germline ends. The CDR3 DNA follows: TGTGCCAGCAGTTTAAGACAGGACAATCAGCCCCAGCATTTT. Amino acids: CASSLRQDNQPQHF.

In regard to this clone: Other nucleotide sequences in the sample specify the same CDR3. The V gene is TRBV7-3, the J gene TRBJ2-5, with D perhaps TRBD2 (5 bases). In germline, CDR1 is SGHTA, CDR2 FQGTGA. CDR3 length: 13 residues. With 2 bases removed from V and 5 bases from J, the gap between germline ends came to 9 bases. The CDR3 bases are TGTGCCAGCAGCTTAGCGGGCGGCGAGACCCAGTACTTC. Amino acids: CASSLAGGETQYF.

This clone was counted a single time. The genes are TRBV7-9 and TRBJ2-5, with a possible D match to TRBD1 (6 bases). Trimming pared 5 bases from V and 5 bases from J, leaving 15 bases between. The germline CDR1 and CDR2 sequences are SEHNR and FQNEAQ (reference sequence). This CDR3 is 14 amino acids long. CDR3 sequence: CASSLNQGSETQYF. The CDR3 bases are TGTGCCAGCAGCCTAAATCAGGGGTCGGAGACCCAGTACTTC.

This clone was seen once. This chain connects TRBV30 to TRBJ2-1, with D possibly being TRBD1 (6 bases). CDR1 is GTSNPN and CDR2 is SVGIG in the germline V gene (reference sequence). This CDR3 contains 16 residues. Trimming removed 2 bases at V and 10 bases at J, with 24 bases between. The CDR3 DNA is TGTGCCTGGAGTCCTCCGAGACAGGAAAGGGGATACGAGCAGTTCTTC. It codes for CAWSPPRQERGYEQFF.

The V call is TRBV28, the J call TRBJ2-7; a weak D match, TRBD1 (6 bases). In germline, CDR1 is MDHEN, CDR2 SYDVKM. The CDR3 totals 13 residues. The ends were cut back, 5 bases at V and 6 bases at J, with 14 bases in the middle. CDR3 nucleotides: TGTGCCAGCAGTCCTCAGCGGACAGTCGAGCAGTACTTC. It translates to CASSPQRTVEQYF.

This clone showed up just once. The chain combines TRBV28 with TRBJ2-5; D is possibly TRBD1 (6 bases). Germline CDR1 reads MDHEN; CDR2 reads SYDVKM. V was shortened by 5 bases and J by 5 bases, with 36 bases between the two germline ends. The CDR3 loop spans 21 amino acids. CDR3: CASSDGLLGQGRRGQGETQYF. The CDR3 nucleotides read TGTGCCAGCAGTGACGGACTTCTCGGGCAGGGGAGAAGGGGACAAGGGGAGACCCAGTACTTC.

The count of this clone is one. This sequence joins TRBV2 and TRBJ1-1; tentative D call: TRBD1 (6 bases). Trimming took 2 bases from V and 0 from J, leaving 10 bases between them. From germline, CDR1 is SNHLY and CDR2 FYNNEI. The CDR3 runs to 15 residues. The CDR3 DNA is TGTGCCAGCAGTGAACAGGGGCCCATGAACACTGAAGCTTTCTTT. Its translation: CASSEQGPMNTEAFF.

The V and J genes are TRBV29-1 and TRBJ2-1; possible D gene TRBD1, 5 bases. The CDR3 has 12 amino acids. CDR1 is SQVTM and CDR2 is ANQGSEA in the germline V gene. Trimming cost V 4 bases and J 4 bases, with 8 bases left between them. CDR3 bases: TGCAGCGTTGTAAGGGGTTACAATGAGCAGTTCTTC. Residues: CSVVRGYNEQFF.